These 27 T cell receptor beta chains were sequenced from one sample in a study of shared clonotypes between healthy human individuals (dated by TCRdb to the early 2020s). Library preparation was by the immunoSEQ multiplex PCR assay. In its TCRdb copy, this immuneACCESS table keeps in-frame sequences only and misses some clones. Where compared with another copy, unresolved V genes explain less than half of these, and the others have no known cause. In this sample the table shows 2.5 million or so clones, approximately 94% of which occur a single time. Under 0.15% of the sample is in the top ten clones. The specimen sequenced was naive CD4+ T cells sorted from blood. The cell subset or site label here, explained by the study, means: CD45RA+ positively selected. The source of these receptors is a man between 18 and 29 years old in good health.

The CDR3 DNA sequence: TGTGCCATCAGTCCGGACTTGAATACGCAGTATTTT. This gives the protein CAISPDLNTQYF. This chain uses TRBV10-3 with TRBJ2-3; possible D gene TRBD2, 5 bases. The V end was cut by 5 bases, the J end by 7 bases, with 10 bases between. Germline CDR1 and CDR2: ENHRY and SYGVKD. This CDR3 has 12 residues.

V and J are TRBV29-1 and TRBJ1-1; D not certain. V lost 0 bases, J lost 1 base, and 9 bases lay in between. In germline, CDR1 is SQVTM, CDR2 ANQGSEA. The length of the CDR3 is 14 residues. Written as DNA, the CDR3 is TGCAGCGTTGAAGATCCTCCGGGGAACACTGAAGCTTTCTTT. Its translation: CSVEDPPGNTEAFF. Complete variable domain (other parts from reference TRBV29-1 and TRBJ1-1): SAVISQKPSRDICQRGTSLTIQCQVDSQVTMMFWYRQQPGQSLTLIATANQGSEATYESGFVIDKFPISRPNLTFSTLTVSNMSPEDSSIYLCSVEDPPGNTEAFFGQGTRLTVV.

The CDR3 loop is CAIKAATDTQYF. CDR3 nucleotides: TGTGCCATCAAGGCAGCAACAGATACGCAGTATTTT. The genes are TRBV10-3 and TRBJ2-3; D is undetermined. The germline gives CDR1 ENHRY, CDR2 SYGVKD. This CDR3 comprises 12 residues. V was cut by 7 bases and J by 3 bases, with 8 bases left in between.

The chain links TRBV5-1 to TRBJ2-3; 9 bases fit TRBD2. CDR1 and CDR2 from the germline V gene are SGHRS and YFSETQ. The CDR3 sequence is 15 residues long. Losses at the gene ends were 5 bases for V and 2 bases for J; bases not matched to a gene: 6. CDR3 DNA sequence: TGCGCCAGCAGTGAAGCTAGCGGGGACACAGATACGCAGTATTTT. It codes for CASSEASGDTDTQYF.

The chain uses TRBV7-2 and TRBJ2-4; D might be TRBD1 or TRBD2, each matching 5 bases. Germline V gives CDR1 SGHTA, CDR2 FQGNSA. This CDR3 is built from 16 residues. Trimming removed 5 bases at V and 0 bases at J, with 14 bases between. The CDR3 sequence is CASSLGTLLAKNIQYF. The CDR3 DNA follows: TGTGCCAGCAGCCTAGGGACGCTACTAGCCAAAAACATTCAGTACTTC.

This clone was seen a single time. CDR3 sequence: CASSARTSGSRNEQFF. The CDR3 coding sequence is TGTGCCAGCAGTGCGCGGACTAGCGGGAGTAGGAATGAGCAGTTCTTC. The rearrangement joins TRBV6-1 to TRBJ2-1; TRBD2 matches at 13 bases. CDR1 and CDR2 (germline): MNHNS, SASEGT. V dropped 4 bases and J dropped 7; count of bases not matched to a gene: 7. The CDR3 is made up of 16 amino acids.

V usage is TRBV5-6 and J usage is TRBJ1-1, with D unresolved. V lost 0 bases and J 4 bases, leaving 10 bases between the germline ends. Germline V CDR1 and CDR2: SGHDT, YYEEEE. CDR3 length: 14 residues. CDR3 nucleotides: TGTGCCAGCAGCTTGGCCGTGTCGTCCACTGAAGCTTTCTTT. It is translated as CASSLAVSSTEAFF.

CDR3 bases: TGTGCCAGCAGTTACTCGGTAGCCTCCAGGCAGTTCTTC. Amino acids: CASSYSVASRQFF. This chain connects TRBV6-5 to TRBJ2-1, with D hard to call. Between the trimmed V and J ends, which lost 0 bases and 12 bases, there was a span of 12 bases. The CDR3 sequence is 13 residues long. CDR1 and CDR2 (germline): MNHEY, SVGAGI.

The genes are TRBV5-4 and TRBJ1-2, with 9 nucleotides matching TRBD1. Per the germline V gene, CDR1 is SGHNT and CDR2 is YYREEE (reference sequence). CDR3 length equals 16 residues. With V trimmed by 0 bases and J by 3 bases, 6 bases remained unmatched. The CDR3 DNA follows: TGTGCCAGCAGCTTGGGTGGGACAGGGAAGGACTATGGCTACACCTTC. Protein sequence: CASSLGGTGKDYGYTF.

The J gene is TRBJ2-7, the V gene TRBV5-6; the D is unclear. Per germline, CDR1 SGHDT and CDR2 YYEEEE. The V end was cut by 0 bases, the J end by 7 bases, with 17 bases between. The CDR3 sequence is 15 residues long. The CDR3 loop reads CASSLVSRPTREQYF. The CDR3 DNA follows: TGTGCCAGCAGCTTGGTGTCCAGGCCAACGCGGGAGCAGTACTTC.

Turning to this clone: The sample has other DNA sequences that encode this CDR3 too. This chain connects TRBV9 to TRBJ1-3; D is ambiguous. Per germline, CDR1 SGDLS and CDR2 YYNGEE. V lost 2 bases to trimming and J lost 0 bases, with 6 bases between them. There are 14 residues in the CDR3. The CDR3, as DNA: TGTGCCAGCAGCGTTTCGTCCTCTGGAAACACCATATATTTT. Amino acids: CASSVSSSGNTIYF. The full variable domain, completed using reference TRBV9 and TRBJ1-3, is DSGVTQTPKHLITATGQRVTLRCSPRSGDLSVYWYQQSLDQGLQFLIQYYNGEERAKGNILERFSAQQFPDLHSELNLSSLELGDSALYFCASSVSSSGNTIYFGEGSWLTVV.

This clone was seen just once. V gene TRBV30 combines with J gene TRBJ2-5; a possible D gene is TRBD2 (6 bases). Germline CDR1 and CDR2: GTSNPN and SVGIG (reference sequence). CDR3 size: 14 residues. Trimming took 1 base from V and 2 from J, leaving 11 bases between them. CDR3 sequence: CAWSAASVQETQYF. CDR3 DNA: TGTGCCTGGAGTGCGGCTAGCGTTCAAGAGACCCAGTACTTC.

The chain links TRBV5-1 to TRBJ2-3; 8 bases are shared with TRBD2. There are 15 residues in the CDR3. V lost 2 bases, J lost 5 bases, and 7 bases stayed unmatched. CDR1 is SGHRS, CDR2 YFSETQ, per germline. CDR3 bases: TGCGCCAGCAGCTTACAGCGGGGGTGGGGAGATACGCAGTATTTT. It translates to CASSLQRGWGDTQYF.

As concerns this clone: The same CDR3 also results from other DNA sequences found in this sample. The rearrangement uses TRBV9 and TRBJ2-4; D is unclear. The CDR3 spans 14 residues. Between the trimmed V and J ends, which lost 0 bases and 0 bases, there was a span of 4 bases. Germline loops: CDR1 SGDLS, CDR2 YYNGEE. As DNA, the CDR3 is TGTGCCAGCAGCGTAGGTGAAGCCAAAAACATTCAGTACTTC. Its protein product is CASSVGEAKNIQYF.

The genes are TRBV7-2 and TRBJ1-4; D uncertain. Per the germline V gene, CDR1 is SGHTA and CDR2 is FQGNSA. V was cut by 3 bases and J by 8 bases, with 19 bases left in between. CDR3 length: 16 residues. The CDR3 sequence is CASSLAPEYLGEKLFF. DNA of the CDR3: TGTGCCAGCAGCTTGGCGCCTGAATATCTTGGGGAAAAACTGTTTTTT.

J is TRBJ1-2 and V is TRBV6-5; 7 bases are a match to TRBD1. The CDR3 is 13 amino acids. Trimming removed 5 bases from V and 2 bases from J; junction bases left unmatched: 2. The V gene's germline CDR1 is MNHEY and CDR2 SVGAGI. The CDR3 protein is CASSGTANYGYTF. CDR3 sequence (DNA): TGTGCCAGCAGTGGGACAGCCAACTATGGCTACACCTTC.

The chain is built from TRBV6-5 and TRBJ1-2, with TRBD1 identical over 8 bases. The trim removed 5 bases at V and 7 bases at J, leaving 3 bases unmatched. CDR3 length: 12 residues. Per germline, CDR1 MNHEY and CDR2 SVGAGI. The CDR3 region is CASSDRGSGYTF. The CDR3, as DNA: TGTGCCAGCAGTGACAGGGGAAGTGGCTACACCTTC.

This clone was seen just once. The chain links TRBV4-1 to TRBJ2-7; 9 nucleotides agree with TRBD2. The CDR3 has 16 amino acids. V lost 2 bases, J lost 4 bases, and 9 bases stayed unmatched. Germline V gives CDR1 MGHRA, CDR2 YSYEKL. CDR3 region: CASSQRPGLAGYEQYF. The CDR3 DNA reads TGCGCCAGCAGCCAACGACCGGGACTAGCTGGTTACGAGCAGTACTTC.

The V call is TRBV5-1, the J call TRBJ2-2, with D perhaps matching TRBD1 (6 bases). The CDR3 totals 15 residues. The germline gives CDR1 SGHRS, CDR2 YFSETQ. Trimming took off 1 base at V and 5 bases at J, with 12 bases between the two ends. CDR3 bases: TGCGCCAGCAGCTTGTTACAGGGAGAAACCGGGGAGCTGTTTTTT. This encodes CASSLLQGETGELFF.

In the case of this clone: Other DNA variants within this sample encode the same CDR3. The chain joins TRBV30 to TRBJ1-1, with D possibly matching TRBD1 (5 bases). Germline CDR1 is GTSNPN and CDR2 is SVGIG (reference sequence). V shed 2 bases and J shed 8 bases, with 9 bases lying between them. The CDR3 contains 11 residues. The CDR3 DNA reads TGTGCCTGGAGTAGCAGGGCCGAAGCTTTCTTT. It translates to CAWSSRAEAFF.

In its sample, this clone was seen once. The chain employs TRBV29-1 and TRBJ2-3; D is ambiguous. Germline V lookup: CDR1 SQVTM, CDR2 ANQGSEA. V lost 3 bases and J lost 2, with 9 bases in between. The CDR3 spans 13 residues. CDR3 sequence: CSVDLRTTDTQYF. CDR3 DNA: TGCAGCGTTGATCTCCGAACCACAGATACGCAGTATTTT.

This rearrangement joins TRBV4-1 to TRBJ1-2; 9 bases line up with TRBD1. The CDR3 totals 15 residues. Germline trimming cut 4 bases from V and 5 bases from J; bases unmatched to any gene: 8. Germline V gene lookup returns CDR1 MGHRA and CDR2 YSYEKL. Written as DNA, the CDR3 is TGCGCCAGCAGCCCAGCCGGGACAGGGTTATATGGCTACACCTTC. Its protein is CASSPAGTGLYGYTF.

DNA for the CDR3: TGTGCCAGCAGTTCGGGAATAAGGACTGAAGCTTTCTTT. This translates into CASSSGIRTEAFF. The rearrangement links TRBV2 to TRBJ1-1, with D hard to call. CDR1 is SNHLY and CDR2 is FYNNEI in the germline V gene. This CDR3 has 13 amino acids. V lost 5 bases to trimming and J lost 5 bases, with 12 bases between them. The variable domain in full, with the rest retrieved from reference TRBV2 and TRBJ1-1, is EPEVTQTPSHQVTQMGQEVILRCVPISNHLYFYWYRQILGQKVEFLVSFYNNEISEKSEIFDDQFSVERPDGSNFTLKIRSTKLEDSAMYFCASSSGIRTEAFFGQGTRLTVV.

The chain recombines TRBV7-8 with TRBJ1-3, with D maybe TRBD1 (5 bases). The CDR3 spans 18 residues. Trimming took 5 bases from V and 4 from J, leaving 24 bases between them. CDR1 and CDR2 from the germline V gene are SGHVS and FQNEAQ. As DNA, the CDR3 is TGTGCCAGCAGCCCCCGCGGGGTCGCGGGCGGGGCAGGAAACACCATATATTTT. It yields the protein CASSPRGVAGGAGNTIYF.

The chain is built from TRBV10-3 and TRBJ2-6, with 10 bases that match TRBD2. The junction had 14 bases not matched to a gene; V was cut back by 4 bases and J by 2 bases. CDR3 length: 20 amino acids. The germline gives CDR1 ENHRY, CDR2 SYGVKD. The CDR3 here is CAISAVTGTSESTGANVLTF. CDR3 bases: TGTGCCATCAGTGCAGTAACCGGGACTAGCGAGTCTACTGGGGCCAACGTCCTGACTTTC.

The rearrangement links TRBV19 to TRBJ2-2, with 9 bases fitting TRBD1. V lost 4 bases, J lost 5 bases, and 5 bases stayed unmatched. The CDR3 runs to 15 residues. The germline V gene has CDR1 LNHDA and CDR2 SQIVND (reference sequence). The CDR3 loop is CASSSRTGATGELFF. The CDR3 DNA follows: TGTGCCAGTAGTAGTCGGACAGGGGCAACCGGGGAGCTGTTTTTT.

The gene calls are TRBV21-1 and TRBJ2-5. TRBV21-1 is labeled a pseudogene. This CDR3 is 17 amino acids long. The CDR3 region is CASSKALQRETQETQYF. The CDR3 region has the DNA TGTGCCAGCAGCAAAGCGCTACAAAGAGAAACGCAAGAGACCCAGTACTTC.